The clone carrying this T cell receptor beta chain has only a few counts. Template material for amplifying TCR beta CDR3 regions consisted of RNA transcripts. The HTBI primer set was used in a first-round RT-PCR of the TCR CDR3. TCRdb re-derived calls from the multiplex PCR reads in MiXCR, one entry per CDR3 protein. The table shows around 360,000 distinct CDR3 sequences, with over 12% occurring only once. These data come from a study of T cells in Graves' hyperthyroidism and ophthalmopathy. Study information: Peripheral blood was drawn at first diagnosis, prior to all treatment.

Ophthalmopathy patients had Clinical Activity Score at least 3, NOSPECS grade at least 4, duration under 3 months. Fresh 10 ml peripheral blood yielded PBMCs. What was sequenced was blood. The clonotype comes from an older woman with Graves' ophthalmopathy.

The CDR3 is CASSVATGQGAYNEQFF. The CDR3 DNA reads TGTGCCAGCAGCGTAGCTACGGGGCAGGGGGCATACAATGAGCAGTTCTTC. V gene TRBV9 combines with J gene TRBJ2-1; 8 bases agree with TRBD1. The J segment lost 4 bases and the V segment lost 0 bases, leaving 9 bases of the junction unmatched. The CDR3 is 17 amino acids. CDR1 is SGDLS, CDR2 YYNGEE, per germline.